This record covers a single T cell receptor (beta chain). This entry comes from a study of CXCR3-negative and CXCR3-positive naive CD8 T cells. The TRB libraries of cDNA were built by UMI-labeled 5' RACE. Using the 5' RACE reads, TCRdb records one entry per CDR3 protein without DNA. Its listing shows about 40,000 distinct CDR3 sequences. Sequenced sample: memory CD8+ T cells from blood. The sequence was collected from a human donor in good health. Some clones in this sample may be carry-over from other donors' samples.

The CDR3 region is CASSQDQDSVVVQYF. J is TRBJ2-5 and V is TRBV4-2. This CDR3 comprises 15 residues. The V gene's germline CDR1 is LGHNA and CDR2 YNFKEQ.